Presented here are 5 T cell receptor beta chains from one specimen sequenced in a study of shared clonotypes between healthy human individuals. Profiled with immunoSEQ multiplex PCR; TCRdb holds only in-frame clones, not every one. The sample shows almost 750,000 clones, 72% of them seen only once. The sample taken for sequencing was memory CD4+ T cells sorted from blood. Subset: CD45RA-negative fraction. Every receptor here comes from a woman aged 25 to 45 in good health.

The genes are TRBV2 and TRBJ2-3; TRBD2 agrees at 14 bases. The J segment lost 3 bases and the V segment lost 6 bases, leaving 8 bases of the junction unmatched. Germline values: CDR1 SNHLY, CDR2 FYNNEI. CDR3 length: 17 residues. The CDR3, as DNA: TGTGCCAGCAGCCCCGGGACTAGCGGGAGTTTTACAGATACGCAGTATTTT. Encoded protein: CASSPGTSGSFTDTQYF.

This chain connects TRBV7-2 to TRBJ2-7; no clear D gene. Between the trimmed V and J ends, which lost 5 bases and 4 bases, there was a span of 15 bases. The germline gives CDR1 SGHTA, CDR2 FQGNSA. This CDR3 is 14 amino acids long. The CDR3 sequence is CASSNNHPSYEQYF. CDR3 nucleotides: TGTGCCAGCAGCAACAATCACCCATCGTACGAGCAGTACTTC.

The chain has TRBV7-2 and TRBJ2-2, with D perhaps TRBD1 (6 bases). V lost 5 bases and J 7 bases, leaving 17 bases between the germline ends. The germline V gene encodes CDR1 SGHTA and CDR2 FQGNSA. The CDR3 runs 15 residues. In DNA, the CDR3 is TGTGCCAGCAGCCCCCGGACAGTGCGTATCGGGGAGCTGTTTTTT. This gives the protein CASSPRTVRIGELFF.

The chain carries TRBV6-5 and TRBJ1-1; 8 bases match TRBD1. CDR3 length: 14 amino acids. Germline lookup yields CDR1 MNHEY and CDR2 SVGAGI. Trimming took 5 bases from V and 5 from J; bases not matched to a gene: 7. The CDR3 is CASSRKGQGTEAFF. The CDR3 DNA reads as TGTGCCAGCAGTCGAAAAGGACAGGGTACTGAAGCTTTCTTT.

This clone was seen repeatedly, ten times or more. In DNA, the CDR3 is TGTGCCAGCACGGCGGGGAACACTGAAGCTTTCTTT. Residues: CASTAGNTEAFF. The chain joins TRBV5-4 to TRBJ1-1; no reliable D call. V was shortened by 6 bases and J by 1 base, with 7 bases between the two germline ends. Per germline, CDR1 SGHNT and CDR2 YYREEE (reference sequence). The CDR3 loop spans 12 amino acids.